This T cell receptor beta chain was captured by sequencing in a study of blood T cell repertoires in COVID-19. Per the germline V gene, CDR1 is MDHEN and CDR2 is SYDVKM. This CDR3 has 15 amino acids. The germline V and J ends were trimmed by 0 bases and 0 bases, with 9 bases remaining between them. Clones were sequenced by immunoSEQ multiplex PCR, and TCRdb holds only the in-frame ones, with some missing. The sample records about 150,000 clones, 86% being singletons. This chain links TRBV28 with TRBJ2-7, with a possible D match to TRBD2 (5 bases). This clonotype was obtained from a man in his fifties or sixties who had recovered from COVID-19. The sample was PBMCs or T cells enriched from blood (not recorded which). CDR3 coding DNA: TGTGCCAGCAGTTTATGGGCTGGGAGCTCCTACGAGCAGTACTTC. Amino acid sequence: CASSLWAGSSYEQYF.